This T cell receptor (beta chain) was identified in a study of T cell responses to AZD1222 COVID-19 vaccine. Study-wide findings and caveats: Donor demographics were predominantly white British with a female majority; clonal diversity may be underestimated. Vaccine-related CD4 TCRs covered spike, predominating at 160-218 and 743-854.

Per the germline V gene, CDR1 is MDHEN and CDR2 is SYDVKM. The V segment lost 4 bases and the J segment 0 bases; nucleotides outside the gene matches: 5. The CDR3 covers 16 residues. The assay was immunoSEQ multiplex PCR, and TCRdb's table has in-frame clones only and misses some. The sample lists about 120,000 clones, approximately 90% occurring once. Of note for this clone: What it binds is unknown.

Sequences were derived from peripheral blood, sampled on day 0 of AZD1222 vaccination. The source of this sequence is an adult in good health. The chain joins TRBV28 to TRBJ1-3, with TRBD1 matching 8 bases. CDR3 sequence reads: CASSSTGANSGNTIYF. The CDR3 coding sequence is TGTGCCAGCAGTTCGACAGGGGCCAACTCTGGAAACACCATATATTTT.